One and the same sample provided the 20 T cell receptor beta chains below, sequenced in a study of cytomegalovirus exposure and HLA in healthy donors. Only in-frame clones appear in the TCRdb table, and some are missing; sequencing was by immunoSEQ multiplex PCR. The sample lists about 200,000 clones, over 65% occurring once. Sequenced material: PBMCs. These receptor sequences come from a woman between 18 and 30 years old in good health and CMV-seronegative.

V usage is TRBV27 and J usage is TRBJ2-7, with 9 bases aligning to TRBD1. The CDR3 totals 13 residues. In germline, CDR1 is MNHEY, CDR2 SMNVEV (reference sequence). The V segment lost 2 bases and the J segment 5 bases; nucleotides outside the gene matches: 1. The CDR3 DNA follows: TGTGCCAGCAGTTTAACAGGGGGCGACGAGCAGTACTTC. Its protein product is CASSLTGGDEQYF.

J is TRBJ1-4 and V is TRBV4-1; D gene ambiguous. Germline CDR1 reads MGHRA; CDR2 reads YSYEKL. This CDR3 has 16 residues. The V end lost 0 bases, the J end lost 8 bases, and 16 bases lay between the germline ends. Here the CDR3 DNA reads TGCGCCAGCAGCCAAGATTCAGGCGGGTTGAAGGAAAAACTGTTTTTT. Its protein product is CASSQDSGGLKEKLFF.

As to this clone: This sample includes further DNA sequences coding for the same CDR3. The chain carries TRBV9 and TRBJ1-2; D is unresolved. Germline V gene data show CDR1 as SGDLS and CDR2 as YYNGEE. Trimming removed 0 bases from V and 0 bases from J, with 3 bases in between. The CDR3 consists of 13 residues. CDR3 sequence reads: CASSVGANYGYTF. The CDR3 coding sequence is TGTGCCAGCAGCGTAGGAGCTAACTATGGCTACACCTTC.

The chain couples TRBV6-5 to TRBJ1-2; D is uncertain. The CDR3 length is 14 residues. Germline V gene data show CDR1 as MNHEY and CDR2 as SVGAGI. Trimming took off 7 bases at V and 4 bases at J, with 16 bases between the two ends. DNA of the CDR3: TGTGCCAGCACTAATGAGGGTCGGGGCTATGGCTACACCTTC. Protein sequence: CASTNEGRGYGYTF.

This clone was detected a few times. J is TRBJ1-4 and V is TRBV2, with a weak D call TRBD1 (5 bases). In germline, CDR1 is SNHLY, CDR2 FYNNEI. The ends were cut back, 9 bases at V and 4 bases at J, with 12 bases in the middle. This CDR3 contains 13 residues. CDR3 nucleotide sequence: TGTGCCAGTCAAGACAGCCTTAATGAAAAACTGTTTTTT. Translated: CASQDSLNEKLFF.

This clone was seen at least ten times. This sequence joins TRBV18 and TRBJ2-7, with D perhaps matching TRBD1 or TRBD2 (5 bases each). Per the germline V gene, CDR1 is KGHSH and CDR2 is LQKENI. Trimming stripped 1 base from V and 5 bases from J, with 6 bases between. The CDR3 sequence is 12 residues long. The CDR3 DNA reads as TGTGCCAGCTCACCACGGGACGACGAGCAGTACTTC. It translates to CASSPRDDEQYF.

The gene calls are TRBV9 and TRBJ1-2, with D uncertain. Between the trimmed V and J ends, which lost 0 bases and 3 bases, there was a span of 9 bases. The CDR3 has 14 residues. Per the germline V gene, CDR1 is SGDLS and CDR2 is YYNGEE. CDR3 protein: CASSVDSNYYGYTF. The CDR3 DNA sequence: TGTGCCAGCAGCGTAGACAGTAACTACTATGGCTACACCTTC.

The V and J genes are TRBV4-1 and TRBJ1-2, with TRBD1 matching 7 bases. Trimming cost V 3 bases and J 8 bases; bases outside gene matches: 15. CDR1 MGHRA and CDR2 YSYEKL come from the germline V gene. The CDR3 covers 16 residues. CDR3 bases: TGCGCCAGCAGCCAGGCAGATCGGACAGGCTCGCTGGGCTACACCTTC. Its translation: CASSQADRTGSLGYTF.

The chain recombines TRBV28 with TRBJ1-5, with no clear D. V was pared by 5 bases and J by 0 bases, with 11 bases between. This CDR3 is 15 amino acids long. CDR1 and CDR2 (germline): MDHEN, SYDVKM. CDR3 amino acids: CASSPRSSSNQPQHF. The CDR3 nucleotides read TGTGCCAGCAGTCCCCGCTCTTCTAGCAATCAGCCCCAGCATTTT.

This clone was seen only a few times. This chain links TRBV27 with TRBJ2-7, with 7 nucleotides matching TRBD1. There are 13 residues in the CDR3. The germline gives CDR1 MNHEY, CDR2 SMNVEV (reference sequence). V lost 6 bases, J lost 2 bases, and 4 bases stayed unmatched. The CDR3 nucleotides are TGTGCCAGCAGGGTGACAGGGACCTACGAGCAGTACTTC. Translated, it gives CASRVTGTYEQYF.

The V call is TRBV6-6, the J call TRBJ2-1, with TRBD2 matching over 12 bases. The germline gives CDR1 MNHNY, CDR2 SVGAGI (reference sequence). Trimming removed 4 bases from V and 7 bases from J; junction bases left unmatched: 5. CDR3 length: 15 amino acids. The CDR3 sequence: CASSLSTSGRNEQFF. DNA for the CDR3: TGTGCCAGCAGTTTAAGTACTAGCGGGAGGAATGAGCAGTTCTTC.

The chain combines TRBV6-1 with TRBJ2-7; TRBD1 matches 7 bases. V lost 6 bases to trimming and J lost 6 bases; unmatched junction nucleotides: 14. CDR1 and CDR2 (germline): MNHNS, SASEGT. This CDR3 region has 15 residues. CDR3 sequence: CASRGQISGGTEQYF. CDR3 in DNA: TGTGCCAGCAGGGGGCAAATATCAGGGGGTACCGAGCAGTACTTC.

This clone occurred a few times. The chain employs TRBV5-1 and TRBJ2-1; TRBD2 aligns across 8 bases. Germline V gene sequence: CDR1 SGHRS, CDR2 YFSETQ. The trim removed 4 bases at V and 8 bases at J, leaving 14 bases unmatched. The CDR3 is 16 amino acids. As DNA, the CDR3 is TGCGCCAGCAGCCCCGTGGCCGGGGGGGAGAAGGATGAGCAGTTCTTC. Residues: CASSPVAGGEKDEQFF.

The chain's CDR3 is CSIWGVNGNTIYF. The DNA of the CDR3 is TGCAGCATATGGGGGGTTAATGGAAACACCATATATTTT. This chain uses TRBV29-1 with TRBJ1-3, with TRBD1 as a possible D gene (5 bases). The CDR3 is 13 residues long. Germline V gene data show CDR1 as SQVTM and CDR2 as ANQGSEA. The V and J ends lost 8 bases and 3 bases respectively, with 14 bases between them.

This clone was counted between two and nine times. This chain connects TRBV19 to TRBJ1-5; possible D gene TRBD1, 5 bases. The CDR3 runs to 12 residues. Germline CDR1 reads LNHDA; CDR2 reads SQIVND (reference sequence). Trimming removed 5 bases from V and 6 bases from J, with 8 bases in between. This chain's CDR3 is CASSRGLQPQHF. DNA for the CDR3: TGTGCCAGTAGTCGGGGCCTTCAGCCCCAGCATTTT.

This clone was observed a single time. The V call is TRBV4-2, the J call TRBJ2-7, with D unclear. Germline-derived CDR1 and CDR2 are LGHNA and YNFKEQ. The CDR3 covers 15 residues. Trimming pared 0 bases from V and 3 bases from J, leaving 12 bases between. The CDR3 nucleotides are TGTGCCAGCAGCCAAGATCCGGGCCGAATCTACGAGCAGTACTTC. It codes for CASSQDPGRIYEQYF.

J is TRBJ2-5 and V is TRBV27; D is tentatively TRBD1 or TRBD2 (5 bases each). The V end lost 8 bases, the J end lost 5 bases, and 18 bases lay between the germline ends. Germline V gives CDR1 MNHEY, CDR2 SMNVEV (reference sequence). The CDR3 loop spans 14 amino acids. This CDR3 is CASSSPEGPETQYF. The CDR3 DNA is TGTGCCAGCTCCTCACCCGAGGGGCCGGAGACCCAGTACTTC.

The chain is built from TRBV5-1 and TRBJ2-7, with TRBD1 matching over 10 bases. CDR1 and CDR2 (germline): SGHRS, YFSETQ. This CDR3 is built from 14 residues. V lost 3 bases and J lost 2; bases outside the gene matches: 2. The CDR3 loop is CASSWGTGAYEQYF. In nucleotides, the CDR3 is TGCGCCAGCAGCTGGGGGACAGGGGCCTACGAGCAGTACTTC.

This chain joins TRBV7-9 and TRBJ2-3; TRBD1 matches at 7 bases. CDR3 length: 16 amino acids. Trimming cost V 5 bases and J 1 base; bases outside gene matches: 9. Germline loops: CDR1 SEHNR, CDR2 FQNEAQ (reference sequence). The CDR3: CASSHRPGQRTDTQYF. The CDR3 DNA is TGTGCCAGCAGCCATAGACCGGGACAGCGCACAGATACGCAGTATTTT.

This sequence joins TRBV28 and TRBJ1-1; maybe TRBD1 (6 bases). Germline CDR1 reads MDHEN; CDR2 reads SYDVKM. V gave up 8 bases and J gave up 0 bases, with 10 bases separating them. The CDR3 runs to 13 residues. The CDR3 DNA follows: TGTGCCAGCGGGACACCGATGAACACTGAAGCTTTCTTT. Encoded protein: CASGTPMNTEAFF.